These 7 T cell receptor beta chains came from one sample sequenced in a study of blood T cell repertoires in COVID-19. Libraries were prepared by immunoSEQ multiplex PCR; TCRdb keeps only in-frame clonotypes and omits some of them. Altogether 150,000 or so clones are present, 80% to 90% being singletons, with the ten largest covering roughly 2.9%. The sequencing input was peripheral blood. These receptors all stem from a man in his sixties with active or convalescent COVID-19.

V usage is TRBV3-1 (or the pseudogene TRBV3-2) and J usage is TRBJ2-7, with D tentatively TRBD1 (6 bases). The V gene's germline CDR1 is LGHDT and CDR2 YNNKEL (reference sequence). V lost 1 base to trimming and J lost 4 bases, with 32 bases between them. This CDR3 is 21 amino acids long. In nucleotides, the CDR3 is TGTGCCAGCAGCCAAGTCGAGGAAGGCTGGACAGAGTCCCTCTCCCCGTACGAGCAGTACTTC. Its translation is CASSQVEEGWTESLSPYEQYF.

CDR3 nucleotides: TGTGCCAGCAGTGACTCTGGACAGGGCTACGAGCAGTACTTC. It encodes CASSDSGQGYEQYF. This chain uses TRBV25-1 with TRBJ2-7; 8 bases match TRBD1. The CDR3 contains 14 residues. J gave up 3 bases and V 3 bases, and 4 bases lay outside the gene matches. In germline, CDR1 is MGHDK, CDR2 SYGVNS.

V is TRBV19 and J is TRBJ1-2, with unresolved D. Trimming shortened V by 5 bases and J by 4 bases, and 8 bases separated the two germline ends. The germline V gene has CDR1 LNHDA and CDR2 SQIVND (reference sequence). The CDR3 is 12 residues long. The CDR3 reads CASSDRVYGYTF. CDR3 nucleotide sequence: TGTGCCAGTAGTGATCGGGTCTATGGCTACACCTTC.

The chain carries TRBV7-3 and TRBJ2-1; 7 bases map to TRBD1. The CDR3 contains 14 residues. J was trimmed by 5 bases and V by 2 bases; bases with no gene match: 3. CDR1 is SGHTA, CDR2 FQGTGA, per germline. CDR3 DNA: TGTGCCAGCAGCTTAGGGACAGTCGACAATGAGCAGTTCTTC. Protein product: CASSLGTVDNEQFF.

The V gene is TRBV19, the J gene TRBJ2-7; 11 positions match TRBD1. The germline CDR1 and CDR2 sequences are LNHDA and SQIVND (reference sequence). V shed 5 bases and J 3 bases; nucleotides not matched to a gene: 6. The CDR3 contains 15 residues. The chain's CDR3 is CASSPPGTGGYEQYF. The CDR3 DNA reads TGTGCCAGTAGTCCCCCCGGGACAGGGGGCTACGAGCAGTACTTC.

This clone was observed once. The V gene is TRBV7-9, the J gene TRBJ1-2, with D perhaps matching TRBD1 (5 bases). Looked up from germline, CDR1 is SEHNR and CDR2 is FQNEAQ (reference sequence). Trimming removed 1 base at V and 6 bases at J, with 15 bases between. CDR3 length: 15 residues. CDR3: CASSLVGRDLDGYTF. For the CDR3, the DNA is TGTGCCAGCAGCTTAGTAGGCAGGGATCTGGATGGCTACACCTTC.

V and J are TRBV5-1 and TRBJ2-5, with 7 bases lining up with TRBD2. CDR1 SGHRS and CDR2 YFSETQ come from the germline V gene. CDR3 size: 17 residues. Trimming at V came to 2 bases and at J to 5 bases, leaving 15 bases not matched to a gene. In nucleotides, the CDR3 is TGCGCCAGCAGCTTAGATCCCGGCCCCGGGGAGGGGGAGACCCAGTACTTC. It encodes CASSLDPGPGEGETQYF.